The clone carrying this T cell receptor beta chain has just a few counts. Per the authors' pipeline: It was from reference gene primer amplification that nucleated cell counts were estimated. The repertoire was sequenced with immunoSEQ multiplex PCR; TCRdb's copy has only in-frame clones and lacks some. The DNA gave D and trimming, while V, J and clone size come from that table. This table holds 40,000 to 50,000 clones, over 75% found once. This entry belongs to a study of blood T cell repertoires in COVID-19. Overall study context: T cells, B-cell-depleted T cells, or PBMCs supplied cDNA or gDNA.

Sequencing was done on a sample of peripheral blood. This sequence was found in a woman of 80 years or more with acute or convalescent COVID-19.

For the CDR3, the DNA is TGTGCCAGCAGTGAACAGGGGCATATCGGTGAGACCCAGTACTTC. Translation gives CASSEQGHIGETQYF. The rearrangement links TRBV2 to TRBJ2-5, with D possibly matching TRBD1 (6 bases). The CDR3 is 15 amino acids. The ends were cut back, 2 bases at V and 5 bases at J, with 15 bases in the middle. Per the germline V gene, CDR1 is SNHLY and CDR2 is FYNNEI.